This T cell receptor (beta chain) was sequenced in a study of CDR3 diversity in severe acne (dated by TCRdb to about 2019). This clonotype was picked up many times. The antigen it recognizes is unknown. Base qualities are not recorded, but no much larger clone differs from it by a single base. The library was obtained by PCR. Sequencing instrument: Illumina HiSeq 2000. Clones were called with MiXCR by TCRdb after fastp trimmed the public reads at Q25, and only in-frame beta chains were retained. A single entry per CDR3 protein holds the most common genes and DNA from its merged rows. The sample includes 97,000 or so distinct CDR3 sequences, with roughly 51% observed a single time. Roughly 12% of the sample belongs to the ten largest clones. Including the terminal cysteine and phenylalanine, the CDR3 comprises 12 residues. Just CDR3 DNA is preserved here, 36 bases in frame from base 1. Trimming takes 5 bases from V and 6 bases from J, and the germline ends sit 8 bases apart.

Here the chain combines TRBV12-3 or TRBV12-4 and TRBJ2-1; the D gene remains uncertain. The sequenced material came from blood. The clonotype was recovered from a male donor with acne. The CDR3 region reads CASSLLGNEQFF. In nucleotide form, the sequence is TGTGCCAGCAGTCTCCTAGGCAATGAGCAGTTCTTC.